This paragraph covers one T cell receptor (beta chain) sequence. Its target is unknown. These data come from a study of T cell repertoires in cytomegalovirus infection. TCRdb re-derived calls from the reads in MiXCR, one entry per CDR3 protein. Of 150,000 or so distinct CDR3 sequences listed, around 32% are singletons. V dropped 2 bases and J dropped 7; count of bases not matched to a gene: 2. The CDR3 spans 15 residues. Germline CDR1 SGHTA, CDR2 FQGTGA. This TCR came from a human donor in good health (CMV status not recorded). Some clones in this sample may be carry-over from other donors' samples. The chain carries TRBV7-3 and TRBJ1-6; TRBD1 agrees at 10 bases. The sample in question was CD8+ T cells from cultured PBMCs, obtained from culture after CMV antigen stimulation. CDR3 in amino acids: CASSLSGQGNSPLHF. The DNA of the CDR3 is TGTGCCAGCAGCTTATCGGGACAGGGGAATTCACCCCTCCACTTT.